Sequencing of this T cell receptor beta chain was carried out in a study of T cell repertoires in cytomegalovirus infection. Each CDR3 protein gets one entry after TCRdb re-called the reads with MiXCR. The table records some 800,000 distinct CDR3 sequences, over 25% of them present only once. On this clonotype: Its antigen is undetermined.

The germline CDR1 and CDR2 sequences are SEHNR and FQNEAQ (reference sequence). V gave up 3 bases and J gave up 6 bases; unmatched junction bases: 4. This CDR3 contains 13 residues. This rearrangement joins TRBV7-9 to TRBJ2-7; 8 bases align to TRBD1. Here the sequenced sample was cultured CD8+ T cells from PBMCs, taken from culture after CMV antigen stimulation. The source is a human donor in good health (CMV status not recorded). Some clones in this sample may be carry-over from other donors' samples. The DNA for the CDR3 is TGTGCCAGCAGCTTGACAGGGGACGTCGAGCAGTACGTC. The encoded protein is CASSLTGDVEQYV.